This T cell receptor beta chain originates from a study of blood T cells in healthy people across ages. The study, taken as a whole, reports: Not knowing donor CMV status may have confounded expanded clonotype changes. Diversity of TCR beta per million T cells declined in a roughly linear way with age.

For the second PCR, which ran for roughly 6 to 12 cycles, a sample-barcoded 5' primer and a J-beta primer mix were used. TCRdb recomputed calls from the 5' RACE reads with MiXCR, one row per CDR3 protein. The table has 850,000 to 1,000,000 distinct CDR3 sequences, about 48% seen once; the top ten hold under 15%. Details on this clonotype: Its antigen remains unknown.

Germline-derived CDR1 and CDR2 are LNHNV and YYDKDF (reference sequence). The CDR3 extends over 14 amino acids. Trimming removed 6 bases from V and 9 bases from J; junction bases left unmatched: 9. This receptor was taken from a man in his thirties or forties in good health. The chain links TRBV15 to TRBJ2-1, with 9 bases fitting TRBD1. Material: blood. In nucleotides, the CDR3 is TGTGCCACCAGTCCGGGACAGGGTGTGTCTGAGCAGTTCTTC. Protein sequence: CATSPGQGVSEQFF.